The present T cell receptor (beta chain) was sequenced within a study of cytomegalovirus exposure and HLA in healthy donors. V lost 2 bases to trimming and J lost 0 bases, with 12 bases between them. This CDR3 region has 15 residues. Germline CDR1 reads SGHKS; CDR2 reads YYEKEE (reference sequence). Primers for the PCR totalled 60 Vbeta and 13 Jbeta. Profiled with immunoSEQ multiplex PCR; TCRdb holds only in-frame clones, not every one. The sample contains around 36,000 clones, 80% to 90% of which appear only once. The V and J genes are TRBV5-5 and TRBJ2-7; D gene unclear. The sequence was collected from a middle-aged woman in good health and CMV-seronegative. The material sequenced was PBMCs. CDR3 coding DNA: TGTGCCAGCAGCTTCTTTTGGAGTGGCTCCTACGAGCAGTACTTC. Protein: CASSFFWSGSYEQYF.